This TCR beta chain derives from a study of T-cell reconstitution after alpha-beta-depleted transplantation in children. Preparing the TCRbeta library involved the use of unique molecular identifiers. TCRdb itself ran the PCR reads through MiXCR, one entry per CDR3 protein. The sample has roughly 200,000 distinct CDR3 sequences; approximately 10% are singletons. This CDR3 has 15 amino acids. After removal of 4 bases from V and 5 bases from J, the junction contained 10 bases not matched to a gene. Germline CDR1 reads SGHRS; CDR2 reads YFSETQ. The sample was PBMCs from the stem cell graft donor, taken from the stem cell graft. This receptor was obtained from a human donor who donated a stem cell graft to a child with acute lymphoblastic leukemia. The V call is TRBV5-1, the J call TRBJ2-3; 7 bases align to TRBD1. CDR3: CASSAYGTVKDTQYF. DNA of the CDR3: TGCGCCAGCAGCGCCTACGGGACAGTGAAAGATACGCAGTATTTT.